The following is a T cell receptor beta chain sequence with its context. This specimen comes from a study of blood T cell repertoires in COVID-19. The CDR3 length is 15 residues. Germline-derived CDR1 and CDR2 are LNHDA and SQIVND (reference sequence). V shed 4 bases, J shed 4 bases, and the junction held 8 bases outside the gene matches. Assay used: immunoSEQ multiplex PCR; TCRdb lists only in-frame clones, some missing. The table includes 130,000 to 150,000 clones, roughly 88% detected once. Sequenced material: peripheral blood. The sequence derives from an older man with acute or convalescent COVID-19. The chain has TRBV19 and TRBJ2-7, with 9 bases identical to TRBD1. This chain's CDR3 is CASSNLGTGLYEQYF. The CDR3 DNA sequence: TGTGCCAGTAGTAATCTCGGGACAGGGCTTTACGAGCAGTACTTC. Variable domain in full (rest from reference TRBV19 and TRBJ2-7): DGGITQSPKYLFRKEGQNVTLSCEQNLNHDAMYWYRQDPGQGLRLIYYSQIVNDFQKGDIAEGYSVSREKKESFPLTVTSAQKNPTAFYLCASSNLGTGLYEQYFGPGTRLTVT.